This entry is about one T cell receptor (beta chain). Treatment indicated: oral pan-JAK inhibitor, 5-10 mg twice daily. These data come from a study of CD8+ T cells in alopecia areata. Across the study: Affected scalp percentage determined the severity score of treated patients.

V was clipped by 11 bases and J by 2 bases; unmatched bases: 9. Germline CDR1 reads SNHLY; CDR2 reads FYNNEI. The CDR3 consists of 14 residues. Extracted RNA was reverse transcribed, and the resulting cDNA served as sequencing template. Sequenced by immunoSEQ multiplex PCR; TCRdb stores in-frame clones only, minus some. The sample yields approximately 200,000 clones, 50% to 60% seen once. The chain employs TRBV2 and TRBJ2-3; TRBD2 agrees at 8 bases. The input for sequencing was CD4+ T cells sorted from blood, taken at week 4, from a patient treated with tofacitinib. This TCR derives from a human donor with alopecia areata. CDR3: CAVPSGGSTDTQYF. For the CDR3, the DNA is TGTGCCGTCCCGAGCGGGGGCTCCACAGATACGCAGTATTTT.